These 25 T cell receptor beta chains came from one sample sequenced in a study of T cell changes during pregnancy in multiple sclerosis. Sequenced by immunoSEQ multiplex PCR; TCRdb stores in-frame clones only, minus some. Here the sample spans approximately 51,000 clones, approximately 94% being singletons. This sample comprised CD4+ T cells from peripheral blood mononuclear cells, obtained in the second trimester of pregnancy. These receptors were taken from a female donor with multiple sclerosis, enrolled in a pregnancy study.

The genes are TRBV5-1 and TRBJ1-5, with D perhaps TRBD1 (6 bases). V was cut by 4 bases and J by 2 bases, with 16 bases left in between. CDR1 and CDR2 from the germline V gene are SGHRS and YFSETQ. This CDR3 has 16 amino acids. The CDR3 reads CASSEDSPRGNQPQHF. The CDR3 DNA is TGCGCCAGCAGCGAGGACAGTCCCAGGGGCAATCAGCCCCAGCATTTT.

The V gene is TRBV11-3, the J gene TRBJ1-4, with 7 bases that match TRBD1. V shed 5 bases and J 4 bases; nucleotides not matched to a gene: 7. The germline V gene encodes CDR1 SGHNT and CDR2 YENEEA. This CDR3 comprises 15 residues. The CDR3 loop is CASSHPNRGNEKLFF. DNA of the CDR3: TGTGCCAGCAGCCACCCCAACAGGGGTAATGAAAAACTGTTTTTT.

V gene TRBV5-1 combines with J gene TRBJ2-7; 8 nucleotides line up with TRBD2. Germline trimming cut 4 bases from V and 2 bases from J; bases unmatched to any gene: 5. This CDR3 is 14 amino acids long. Germline CDR1 and CDR2: SGHRS and YFSETQ. CDR3 DNA sequence: TGCGCCAGCAGCCGGGGGGGGCAGACCTACGAGCAGTACTTC. It codes for CASSRGGQTYEQYF.

J is TRBJ1-4 and V is TRBV27, with a weak D call TRBD1 (6 bases). This CDR3 comprises 15 residues. The V end lost 4 bases, the J end lost 7 bases, and 16 bases lay between the germline ends. Germline values: CDR1 MNHEY, CDR2 SMNVEV (reference sequence). The CDR3 DNA reads as TGTGCCAGCAGTTCCCTTGACAGGCTCGGTGAAAAACTGTTTTTT. This codes for CASSSLDRLGEKLFF. The variable domain in full, completed from reference TRBV27 and TRBJ1-4, reads EAQVTQNPRYLITVTGKKLTVTCSQNMNHEYMSWYRQDPGLGLRQIYYSMNVEVTDKGDVPEGYKVSRKEKRNFPLILESPSPNQTSLYFCASSSLDRLGEKLFFGSGTQLSVL.

The chain joins TRBV7-2 to TRBJ1-1; D gene uncertain. Trimming stripped 0 bases from V and 0 bases from J, with 14 bases between. CDR1 and CDR2 (germline): SGHTA, FQGNSA. This CDR3 has 17 amino acids. The CDR3 spells CASSLAPGWPMNTEAFF. Written as DNA, the CDR3 is TGTGCCAGCAGCTTAGCGCCGGGGTGGCCCATGAACACTGAAGCTTTCTTT.

This clone has a single count. The chain couples TRBV18 to TRBJ1-2; the D gene is possibly TRBD1 (5 bases). Trimming shortened V by 3 bases and J by 3 bases, and 8 bases separated the two germline ends. The germline V gene encodes CDR1 KGHSH and CDR2 LQKENI. The CDR3 has 13 residues. The CDR3 sequence is CASSPLGHYGYTF. As DNA, the CDR3 is TGTGCCAGCTCACCTCTGGGGCACTATGGCTACACCTTC.

This clone was seen only once. The CDR3 reads CASSLPGDRTNQPQHF. CDR3 coding DNA: TGTGCCAGCAGCTTACCAGGGGACAGAACTAATCAGCCCCAGCATTTT. The V call is TRBV7-9, the J call TRBJ1-5; 7 bases map to TRBD1. This CDR3 contains 16 residues. The J segment lost 4 bases and the V segment lost 2 bases, leaving 8 bases of the junction unmatched. Per germline, CDR1 SEHNR and CDR2 FQNEAQ (reference sequence).

V and J are TRBV4-2 and TRBJ2-1; 10 bases agree with TRBD2. J was trimmed by 0 bases and V by 5 bases; bases with no gene match: 13. The CDR3 spans 19 residues. From germline, CDR1 is LGHNA and CDR2 YNFKEQ. Written as DNA, the CDR3 is TGTGCCAGCAGCGAAAGCCCTAGCGGGGGTCCGAGCTCCTACAATGAGCAGTTCTTC. This translates into CASSESPSGGPSSYNEQFF.

This chain links TRBV5-4 with TRBJ2-7, with D possibly matching TRBD1 (6 bases). Germline CDR1 is SGHNT and CDR2 is YYREEE (reference sequence). The V end lost 0 bases, the J end lost 2 bases, and 6 bases lay between the germline ends. The CDR3 is 13 amino acids. CDR3 in amino acids: CASSLDRAYEQYF. The CDR3 nucleotides read TGTGCCAGCAGCTTGGACAGGGCCTACGAGCAGTACTTC.

V gene TRBV7-2 combines with J gene TRBJ2-2; no reliable D call. This CDR3 is 13 amino acids long. The germline V gene has CDR1 SGHTA and CDR2 FQGNSA. Trimming removed 2 bases at V and 4 bases at J, with 5 bases between. The CDR3: CASSLTTTGELFF. Here the CDR3 DNA reads TGTGCCAGCAGCTTAACAACCACCGGGGAGCTGTTTTTT.

CDR3 region: CASSAGTGGTDTQYF. The DNA of the CDR3 is TGTGCCAGCAGTGCCGGGACAGGGGGCACAGATACGCAGTATTTT. V usage is TRBV2 and J usage is TRBJ2-3; 10 nucleotides match TRBD1. The CDR3 runs to 15 residues. V gave up 4 bases and J gave up 1 base; unmatched junction bases: 2. Germline CDR1 and CDR2: SNHLY and FYNNEI. Supplemented by reference TRBV2 and TRBJ2-3, the full variable domain reads EPEVTQTPSHQVTQMGQEVILRCVPISNHLYFYWYRQILGQKVEFLVSFYNNEISEKSEIFDDQFSVERPDGSNFTLKIRSTKLEDSAMYFCASSAGTGGTDTQYFGPGTRLTVL.

This chain connects TRBV5-5 to TRBJ2-5, with 7 nucleotides matching TRBD1. Germline CDR1 reads SGHKS; CDR2 reads YYEKEE (reference sequence). The CDR3 contains 13 residues. J gave up 3 bases and V 7 bases, and 6 bases lay outside the gene matches. CDR3 sequence reads: CASGDRAEETQYF. CDR3 DNA: TGTGCCAGCGGTGACAGGGCGGAAGAGACCCAGTACTTC.

The rearrangement uses TRBV13 and TRBJ2-1, with D uncertain. Germline-derived CDR1 and CDR2 are PRHDT and FYEKMQ (reference sequence). Trimming left V 4 bases short and J 7 bases short, with 17 bases between. The CDR3 loop spans 15 amino acids. The CDR3 bases are TGTGCCAGCAGCTCACGGTCCAGCCCCAGGAATGAGCAGTTCTTC. Translated: CASSSRSSPRNEQFF.

This chain connects TRBV6-4 to TRBJ1-1; D is perhaps TRBD1 (5 bases). Germline V gene data show CDR1 as MRHNA and CDR2 as SNTAGT. The CDR3 loop spans 15 amino acids. With 4 bases removed from V and 4 bases from J, the gap between germline ends came to 16 bases. CDR3 region: CASSANSGIGTEAFF. The CDR3 nucleotides read TGTGCCAGCAGTGCTAATTCAGGGATCGGCACTGAAGCTTTCTTT.

The genes are TRBV27 and TRBJ2-5, with D possibly matching TRBD2 (6 bases). This CDR3 contains 14 residues. V was trimmed by 4 bases and J by 6 bases, leaving 15 bases between them. Germline V CDR1 and CDR2: MNHEY, SMNVEV (reference sequence). The CDR3 nucleotides are TGTGCCAGCAGTTCCCTGGGGACTGTAAAGACCCAGTACTTC. Translating gives CASSSLGTVKTQYF.

This chain connects TRBV6-1 to TRBJ1-1; 8 nucleotides align to TRBD1. Germline V lookup: CDR1 MNHNS, CDR2 SASEGT. The CDR3 covers 13 residues. The ends lost 11 bases at V and 5 bases at J; junction bases unmatched: 10. The CDR3 sequence: CAGRQGWRTEAFF. The CDR3 coding sequence is TGTGCCGGTAGACAGGGGTGGCGGACTGAAGCTTTCTTT.

This chain joins TRBV19 and TRBJ1-4, with 9 bases matching TRBD1. The V gene end was trimmed by 9 bases and the J gene end by 10 bases; junction bases not matched to a gene: 12. The CDR3 sequence is 14 residues long. Germline V gene sequence: CDR1 LNHDA, CDR2 SQIVND (reference sequence). The CDR3 DNA follows: TGTGCCAGCGGGGACAGGGAGCTTTCGGGAAAACTGTTTTTT. Amino acids: CASGDRELSGKLFF.

The J gene is TRBJ2-4, the V gene TRBV30, with 9 bases matching TRBD1. With V trimmed by 0 bases and J by 3 bases, 6 bases remained unmatched. The CDR3 is 16 amino acids. Looked up from germline, CDR1 is GTSNPN and CDR2 is SVGIG (reference sequence). The CDR3 DNA reads as TGTGCCTGGAGTGTAGGGGACAGGGTTGGCAAAAACATTCAGTACTTC. Translated, it gives CAWSVGDRVGKNIQYF.

The chain uses TRBV30 and TRBJ1-1, with unresolved D. This CDR3 spans 14 amino acids. V was clipped by 4 bases and J by 0 bases, with 12 bases between them. Germline-derived CDR1 and CDR2 are GTSNPN and SVGIG (reference sequence). The CDR3 loop is CAWTLRQLNTEAFF. The CDR3 region has the DNA TGTGCCTGGACTCTGAGGCAGTTGAACACTGAAGCTTTCTTT.

The rearrangement joins TRBV18 to TRBJ1-5, with 10 positions matching TRBD1. V was pared by 5 bases and J by 7 bases, with 8 bases of the junction left unmatched. Germline CDR1 is KGHSH and CDR2 is LQKENI. This CDR3 contains 15 residues. The CDR3 nucleotides read TGTGCCAGCTCATCGGGACAGGGGTCGGGCCAGCCCCAGCATTTT. This codes for CASSSGQGSGQPQHF.

This clone was seen just once. This rearrangement joins TRBV7-2 to TRBJ1-2; D is unclear. V was trimmed by 2 bases and J by 2 bases, leaving 9 bases between them. This CDR3 has 14 residues. From germline, CDR1 is SGHTA and CDR2 FQGNSA. CDR3 DNA: TGTGCCAGCAGCTTACAGGCCCAAAACTATGGCTACACCTTC. It specifies CASSLQAQNYGYTF.

On this clone itself: A read error may account for a junction end that differs from germline. The V call is TRBV5-4, the J call TRBJ2-1; possible D gene TRBD2, 6 bases. The CDR3 extends over 16 amino acids. Germline V gene data show CDR1 as SGHNT and CDR2 as YYREEE (reference sequence). The CDR3 region is CASSFEAGTPISIGVF. The CDR3 DNA sequence: TGTGCCAGCAGCTTTGAGGCCGGGACTCCAATTTCTATAGGGGTCTTC. The variable domain in full, completed from reference TRBV5-4 and TRBJ2-1, reads ETGVTQSPTHLIKTRGQQVTLRCSSQSGHNTVSWYQQALGQGPQFIFQYYREEENGRGNFPPRFSGLQFPNYSSELNVNALELDDSALYLCASSFEAGTPISIGVFGPGTRLTVL.

V usage is TRBV7-7 and J usage is TRBJ1-6; perhaps TRBD1 as D (6 bases). Germline loops: CDR1 SSHAT, CDR2 FNYEAQ (reference sequence). V was shortened by 5 bases and J by 7 bases, with 9 bases between the two germline ends. The CDR3 is 13 amino acids. CDR3 residues: CASSPTGNSPLHF. In DNA, the CDR3 is TGTGCCAGCAGCCCAACAGGGAATTCACCCCTCCACTTT.

This chain connects TRBV4-1 to TRBJ2-3, with 9 nucleotides matching TRBD1. This CDR3 contains 15 residues. Trimming removed 4 bases from V and 3 bases from J; junction bases left unmatched: 5. Germline CDR1 is MGHRA and CDR2 is YSYEKL. CDR3 residues: CASSPRQGGTDTQYF. The CDR3, as DNA: TGCGCCAGCAGCCCCAGACAGGGGGGGACAGATACGCAGTATTTT.

This sequence joins TRBV6-5 and TRBJ2-1, with 8 bases matching TRBD1. Per germline, CDR1 MNHEY and CDR2 SVGAGI. V shed 6 bases and J 15 bases; nucleotides not matched to a gene: 7. The CDR3 extends over 11 amino acids. The CDR3 nucleotides are TGTGCCAGCAGAAGCCGGGACAGGACGTTCTTC. Amino acids: CASRSRDRTFF.